Only one count was recorded for the clone carrying this TCR beta chain. Germline loops: CDR1 LNHDA, CDR2 SQIVND (reference sequence). The CDR3 consists of 15 residues. The J segment lost 4 bases and the V segment lost 5 bases, leaving 5 bases of the junction unmatched. The data stem from a study of cytotoxic CD8 clonotypes in ibrutinib-treated CLL. Sequencing used immunoSEQ multiplex PCR; TCRdb keeps in-frame clones, though not all of them. The sample includes tens of thousands of clones, about 70% of them seen just once. The chain couples TRBV19 to TRBJ2-2; 9 bases agree with TRBD2. This clonotype was sampled from a human donor with chronic lymphocytic leukemia. The sample here was PBMCs, taken after 24 months of ibrutinib treatment. This CDR3 reads CASSQPGLATGELFF. The CDR3 DNA sequence: TGTGCCAGTAGTCAACCGGGACTAGCCACCGGGGAGCTGTTTTTT.